This paragraph reports one TCR beta chain. The method was immunoSEQ multiplex PCR; TCRdb's version includes in-frame clones alone and lacks a portion of them. The table includes 130,000 or so clones, approximately 79% detected once. V lost 0 bases and J lost 7, with 13 bases in between. CDR1 and CDR2 (germline): MNHEY, SVGAGI. The CDR3 sequence is 14 residues long. These data originate in a study of blood T cell repertoires in COVID-19. Overall study context: Donors in the United States, Italy and Spain gave samples during acute or convalescent COVID-19.

The sequenced sample was PBMCs or T cells enriched from blood (not recorded which). The sequence derives from a man aged 35 to 55 with acute COVID-19. The rearrangement joins TRBV6-5 to TRBJ2-7, with D possibly TRBD2 on 5 matching bases. CDR3 nucleotide sequence: TGTGCCAGCAGTTACTCCGGGGAGCTGATGGAGCAGTACTTC. Its translation: CASSYSGELMEQYF.